This T cell receptor (beta chain) comes out of a study of T-cell memory formation after mild COVID-19. Study results and limitations: Some clones that responded were present in memory (sampled pre-infection), which suggests cross-reactive memory joined.

TCRdb redid the calling of the 5' RACE reads with MiXCR, one entry per CDR3 protein. This table holds about 560,000 distinct CDR3 sequences, approximately 21% found once. Germline CDR1 LGHDT, CDR2 YNNKEL (reference sequence). The V gene end was trimmed by 4 bases and the J gene end by 6 bases; junction bases not matched to a gene: 6. The CDR3 consists of 13 residues. Only a few counts were recorded for this clonotype. The antigen is unknown. This clonotype was obtained from an adult woman who had mild COVID-19 (a few samples of this study predate the infection). Cell type and time point are not known. The rearrangement links TRBV3-1 to TRBJ2-7; 7 nucleotides line up with TRBD1. Material for sequencing was PBMCs or a T cell subset sorted from them (not recorded which). The CDR3 protein is CASSRYRGSEQYF. The CDR3 DNA sequence: TGTGCCAGCAGCCGATACAGGGGTTCCGAGCAGTACTTC.